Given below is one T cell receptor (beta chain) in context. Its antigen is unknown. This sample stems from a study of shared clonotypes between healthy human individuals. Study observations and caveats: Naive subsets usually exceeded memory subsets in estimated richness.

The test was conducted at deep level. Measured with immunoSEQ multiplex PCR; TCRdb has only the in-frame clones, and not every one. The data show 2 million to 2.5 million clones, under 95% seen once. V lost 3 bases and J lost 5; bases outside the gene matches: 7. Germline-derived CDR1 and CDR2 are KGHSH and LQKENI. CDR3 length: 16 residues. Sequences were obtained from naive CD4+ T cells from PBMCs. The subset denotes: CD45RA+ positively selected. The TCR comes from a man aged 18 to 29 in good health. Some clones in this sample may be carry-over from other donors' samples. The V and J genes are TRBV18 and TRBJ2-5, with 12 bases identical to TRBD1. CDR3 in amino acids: CASSPTGTGGAETQYF. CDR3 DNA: TGTGCCAGCTCACCGACCGGGACAGGGGGCGCCGAGACCCAGTACTTC.